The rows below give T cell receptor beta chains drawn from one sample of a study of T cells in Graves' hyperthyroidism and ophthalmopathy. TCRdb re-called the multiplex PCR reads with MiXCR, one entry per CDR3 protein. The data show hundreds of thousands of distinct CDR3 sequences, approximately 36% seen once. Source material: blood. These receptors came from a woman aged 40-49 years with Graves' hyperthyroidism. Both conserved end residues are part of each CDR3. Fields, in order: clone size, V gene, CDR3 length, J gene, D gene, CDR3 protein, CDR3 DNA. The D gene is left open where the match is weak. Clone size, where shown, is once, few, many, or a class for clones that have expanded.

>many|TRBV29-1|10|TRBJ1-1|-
CSVREYEAFF
TGCAGCGTGCGAGAATATGAAGCTTTCTTT
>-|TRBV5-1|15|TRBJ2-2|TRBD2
CASSLGLADTGELFF
TGCGCCAGCAGCTTGGGACTAGCGGACACCGGGGAGCTGTTTTTT
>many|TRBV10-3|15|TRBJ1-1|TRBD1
CAISETTGGGHEAFF
TGTGCCATCAGTGAGACAACAGGGGGCGGCCATGAAGCTTTCTTT
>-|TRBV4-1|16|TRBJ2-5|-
CASSQGYGASQETQYF
TGCGCCAGCAGCCAAGGTTACGGGGCCTCCCAAGAGACCCAGTACTTC
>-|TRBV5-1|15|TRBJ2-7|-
CASSGQSGSEGEQYF
TGCGCCAGCAGCGGCCAAAGCGGGTCAGAGGGTGAGCAGTACTTC
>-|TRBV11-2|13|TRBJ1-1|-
CASSFFGRTEAFF
TGTGCCAGCAGCTTCTTTGGGAGAACTGAAGCTTTCTTT
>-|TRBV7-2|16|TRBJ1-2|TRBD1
CASSQLNPTGNYGYTF
TGTGCCAGCAGCCAATTAAACCCGACAGGGAACTATGGCTACACCTTC
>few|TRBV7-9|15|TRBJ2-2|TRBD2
CASSLPGLATGELFF
TGTGCCAGCAGCTTACCGGGACTAGCGACTGGGGAGCTGTTTTTT
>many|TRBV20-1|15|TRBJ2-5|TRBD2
CSARIVSGSQETQYF
TGCAGTGCTAGAATTGTTAGCGGGAGTCAAGAGACCCAGTACTTC
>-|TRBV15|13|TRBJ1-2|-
CATPPGGPYGYTF
TGTGCCACCCCCCCAGGCGGGCCCTATGGCTACACCTTC
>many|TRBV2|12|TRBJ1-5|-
CASKDSGQPQHF
TGTGCCAGCAAGGATAGCGGTCAGCCCCAGCATTTT
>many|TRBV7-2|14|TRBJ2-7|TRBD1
CASSPSTGGYEQYF
TGTGCCAGCAGCCCCAGTACAGGGGGCTACGAGCAGTACTTC
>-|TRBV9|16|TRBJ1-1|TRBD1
CASSVEGTGSDTEAFF
TGTGCCAGCAGCGTAGAGGGGACAGGTTCGGACACTGAAGCTTTCTTT
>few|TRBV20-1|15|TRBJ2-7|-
CSALDRTLSSYEQYF
TGCAGTGCTTTAGACAGGACCCTTAGCTCCTACGAGCAGTACTTC
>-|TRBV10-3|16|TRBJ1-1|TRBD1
CASSYGRTGTNTEAFF
TGTGCCAGCAGTTACGGCCGGACAGGGACGAACACTGAAGCTTTCTTT
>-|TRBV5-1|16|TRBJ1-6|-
CASSERGSSHNSPLHF
TGCGCCAGCAGCGAGAGAGGGAGCTCCCATAATTCACCCCTCCACTTT
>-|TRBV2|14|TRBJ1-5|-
CAGGGGYGNQPQHF
TGTGCCGGGGGGGGGGGCTACGGCAATCAGCCCCAGCATTTT
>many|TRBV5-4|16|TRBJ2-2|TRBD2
CASSTIAGATTGELFF
TGTGCCAGCAGCACTATAGCGGGAGCGACCACCGGGGAGCTGTTTTTT
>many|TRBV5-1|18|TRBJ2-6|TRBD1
CASSLESAGGSGANVLTF
TGCGCCAGCAGCTTGGAGTCGGCAGGGGGTTCTGGGGCCAACGTCCTGACTTTC
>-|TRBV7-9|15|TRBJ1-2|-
CASTNSGGLDYGYTF
TGTGCCAGCACCAATTCCGGGGGGCTAGACTATGGCTACACCTTC
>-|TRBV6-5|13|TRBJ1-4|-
CASRPQENEKLFF
TGTGCCAGCAGGCCACAGGAAAATGAAAAACTGTTTTTT
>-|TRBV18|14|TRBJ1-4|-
CASSRDPRGEKLFF
TGTGCCAGCTCACGGGACCCTCGGGGTGAAAAACTGTTTTTT
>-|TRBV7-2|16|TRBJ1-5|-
CASSPGAQRSHQPQHF
TGTGCCAGCAGCCCGGGGGCACAGCGGTCTCATCAGCCCCAGCATTTT
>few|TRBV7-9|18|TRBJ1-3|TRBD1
CASSPNALTGTAGNTIYF
TGTGCCAGCAGCCCGAACGCTCTGACAGGGACGGCTGGAAACACCATATATTTT
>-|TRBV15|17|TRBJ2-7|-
CATSSLAQGRLRGSQYF
TGTGCCACCAGCAGCTTAGCCCAGGGGCGCCTACGAGGTTCCCAGTACTTC
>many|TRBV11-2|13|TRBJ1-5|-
CASSEDSYQPQHF
TGCGCCAGCAGTGAGGACAGCTATCAGCCCCAGCATTTT
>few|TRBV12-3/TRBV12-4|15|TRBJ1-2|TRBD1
CASRLRGSSNYGYTF
TGTGCCAGCAGACTCAGGGGGAGCTCTAACTATGGCTACACCTTC
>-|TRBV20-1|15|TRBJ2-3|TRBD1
CSAREDRTYTDTQYF
TGCAGTGCTAGGGAGGACAGGACCTACACAGATACGCAGTATTTT
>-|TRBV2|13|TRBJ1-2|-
CASSLPVDYGCTF
TGTGCCAGCAGCTTGCCGGTTGACTATGGCTGCACCTTC
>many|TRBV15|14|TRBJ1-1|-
CATSRDSEGRGAFF
TGTGCCACCAGCAGAGATTCGGAGGGACGAGGAGCTTTCTTT
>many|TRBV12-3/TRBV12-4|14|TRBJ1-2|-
CASSGTPKIYGYTF
TGTGCCAGCAGCGGGACACCGAAGATCTATGGCTACACCTTC
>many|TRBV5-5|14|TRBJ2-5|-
CASSTREIGETQYF
TGTGCCAGCAGCACCAGGGAAATCGGAGAGACCCAGTACTTC
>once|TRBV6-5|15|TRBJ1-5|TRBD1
CASRVRDRGNQPQHF
TGTGCCAGTAGAGTCCGGGACAGGGGTAATCAGCCCCAGCATTTT
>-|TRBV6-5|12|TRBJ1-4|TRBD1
CASGTGREKLFF
TGTGCCAGCGGGACAGGTCGTGAAAAACTGTTTTTT
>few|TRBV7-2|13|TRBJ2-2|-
CASLLTGTGELFF
TGTGCCAGCCTGTTAACGGGAACCGGGGAGCTGTTTTTT